Presented here are 20 T cell receptor beta chains from one specimen sequenced in a study of CD8 T cells in ankylosing spondylitis. TCRdb analysed the 5' RACE reads with MiXCR anew, one entry per CDR3 protein. The repertoire consists of more than 110,000 distinct CDR3 sequences, with roughly 8.4% occurring once and the leading ten covering 7.3%. Source material: synovial fluid, either unsorted or a sorted T cell fraction (not recorded which). The receptors derive from a male donor with ankylosing spondylitis.

This chain links TRBV20-1 with TRBJ1-2, with 7 bases that match TRBD1. Germline V CDR1 and CDR2: DFQATT, SNEGSKA (reference sequence). This CDR3 is 13 amino acids long. V was clipped by 6 bases and J by 1 base; unmatched bases: 5. CDR3 amino acids: CSARDRINYGYTF. For the CDR3, the DNA is TGCAGTGCGCGGGACAGAATTAACTATGGCTACACCTTC.

This clonotype was seen a few times. The chain uses TRBV19 and TRBJ2-1; possibly TRBD2 for D (6 bases). Trimming left V 8 bases short and J 5 bases short, with 19 bases between. The CDR3 contains 15 residues. In germline, CDR1 is LNHDA, CDR2 SQIVND (reference sequence). The CDR3 loop reads CASSDWGTPNNEQFF. CDR3 coding DNA: TGTGCCAGTTCGGACTGGGGGACTCCTAACAATGAGCAGTTCTTC.

The rearrangement joins TRBV27 to TRBJ2-4, with 9 bases lining up with TRBD1. CDR1 and CDR2 from the germline V gene are MNHEY and SMNVEV (reference sequence). The CDR3 is made up of 17 amino acids. The CDR3 protein is CGTSYRPGTGTKNIQYF. The CDR3 nucleotides read TGTGGGACCAGTTATCGCCCGGGGACAGGGACCAAAAACATTCAGTACTTC.

This clonotype was seen many times. This sequence joins TRBV5-1 and TRBJ2-5; D gene unclear. The CDR3 is made up of 13 amino acids. The germline gives CDR1 SGHRS, CDR2 YFSETQ. V lost 4 bases and J lost 1, with 8 bases in between. As DNA, the CDR3 is TGCGCCAGCAGCAGAGAGGTCCAAGAGACCCAGTACTTC. It yields the protein CASSREVQETQYF.

This clonotype has ten or more counts. This chain joins TRBV7-2 and TRBJ2-5; no reliable D call. V lost 1 base and J lost 4, with 4 bases in between. CDR1 is SGHTA, CDR2 FQGNSA, per germline. The CDR3 length is 12 residues. CDR3 nucleotide sequence: TGTGCCAGCAGCTTAGATGGAGAGACCCAGTACTTC. Its translation: CASSLDGETQYF.

Many counts were recorded for this clonotype. The chain joins TRBV28 to TRBJ2-5; perhaps TRBD2 as D (5 bases). Germline CDR1 MDHEN, CDR2 SYDVKM. This CDR3 region has 14 residues. V lost 4 bases to trimming and J lost 3 bases, with 12 bases between them. The CDR3 coding sequence is TGTGCCAGCAGTTCCATCGGACTTGAAGAGACCCAGTACTTC. It encodes CASSSIGLEETQYF.

A word on this clonotype: A much larger clone sits a single nucleotide away, making a read error possible. This rearrangement joins TRBV20-1 to TRBJ2-1; TRBD2 is a possible D gene (6 bases). Germline V gene data show CDR1 as DFQATT and CDR2 as SNEGSKA (reference sequence). This CDR3 has 13 residues. The V end was cut by 6 bases, the J end by 4 bases, with 13 bases between. CDR3 sequence reads: CSAPGLRYNEQFF. In nucleotides, the CDR3 is TGCAGTGCCCCGGGACTTCGTTACAATGAGCAGTTCTTC.

This clonotype was counted only a few times. V gene TRBV5-6 combines with J gene TRBJ2-2; D is perhaps TRBD2 (6 bases). The V end was cut by 4 bases, the J end by 3 bases, with 19 bases between. Germline values: CDR1 SGHDT, CDR2 YYEEEE. The length of the CDR3 is 17 residues. The CDR3 DNA follows: TGTGCCAGCAGCATACTAACTAGCAGTCAGGACACCGGGGAGCTGTTTTTT. Translating gives CASSILTSSQDTGELFF.

This clonotype was recorded many times. This chain joins TRBV5-1 and TRBJ1-1, with D possibly TRBD1 on 6 matching bases. CDR3 size: 16 residues. The V gene's germline CDR1 is SGHRS and CDR2 YFSETQ. V lost 5 bases and J lost 4, with 21 bases in between. The CDR3 sequence is CASSPQGGGYATEAFF. In nucleotides, the CDR3 is TGCGCCAGCAGTCCTCAAGGGGGGGGCTACGCCACTGAAGCTTTCTTT.

This clonotype was detected only a few times. This chain joins TRBV20-1 and TRBJ1-2; D gene ambiguous. Germline assignment: CDR1 DFQATT and CDR2 SNEGSKA (reference sequence). The CDR3 runs 14 residues. V was shortened by 3 bases and J by 6 bases, with 17 bases between the two germline ends. The CDR3 protein is CSASRTGKIDGYTF. The CDR3 nucleotides read TGCAGTGCTAGCCGGACGGGGAAGATTGATGGCTACACCTTC.

This clonotype was counted a few times. This rearrangement joins TRBV20-1 to TRBJ2-5, with 12 bases matching TRBD1. The V gene's germline CDR1 is DFQATT and CDR2 SNEGSKA (reference sequence). CDR3 length equals 14 residues. The V and J ends lost 3 bases and 4 bases, in that order; junction bases with no gene match: 3. CDR3 coding DNA: TGCAGTGCTAGTTGGGACAGGGGGCGAGAGACCCAGTACTTC. It yields the protein CSASWDRGRETQYF.

This clonotype has at least ten counts. The V call is TRBV7-9, the J call TRBJ1-1; 7 bases align to TRBD1. The CDR3 is 15 amino acids. With V trimmed by 5 bases and J by 1 base, 7 bases remained unmatched. CDR1 and CDR2 from the germline V gene are SEHNR and FQNEAQ (reference sequence). CDR3 residues: CASSDRQGGNTEAFF. The CDR3 DNA reads TGTGCCAGCAGCGATAGACAGGGAGGGAACACTGAAGCTTTCTTT.

This chain joins TRBV19 and TRBJ2-2; D may be TRBD1 or TRBD2 (6 bases each). This CDR3 spans 15 amino acids. Trimming shortened V by 6 bases and J by 0 bases, and 11 bases separated the two germline ends. The V gene's germline CDR1 is LNHDA and CDR2 SQIVND (reference sequence). The CDR3 bases are TGTGCCAGTAGAAGGGGGGACACGAACACCGGGGAGCTGTTTTTT. Translation gives CASRRGDTNTGELFF.

Comments on this clonotype: Since a much larger clone is just one base distant, this may be a read error. The CDR3 DNA is TGTGCCAGCCGACGGGGGCGAGGTATGAACTACAATGAGCAGTTCTTC. Translated, it gives CASRRGRGMNYNEQFF. The chain employs TRBV12-3 or TRBV12-4 and TRBJ2-1; perhaps D is TRBD1 or TRBD2 (6 bases each). The CDR3 consists of 16 residues. V gave up 8 bases and J gave up 3 bases, with 20 bases separating them.

CDR3 sequence reads: CASSSGDSLQETQYF. The DNA of the CDR3 is TGTGCCAGCAGCTCGGGGGACAGCCTCCAAGAGACCCAGTACTTC. This chain uses TRBV7-2 with TRBJ2-5; a weak D match, TRBD1 (7 bases). This CDR3 region has 15 residues. V lost 4 bases and J lost 1, with 13 bases in between. Germline V gene data show CDR1 as SGHTA and CDR2 as FQGNSA.

The chain is built from TRBV20-1 and TRBJ2-1; 8 positions agree with TRBD2. Per germline, CDR1 DFQATT and CDR2 SNEGSKA (reference sequence). Germline trimming cut 0 bases from V and 4 bases from J; bases unmatched to any gene: 5. The CDR3 has 15 residues. The CDR3 region is CSARETGLGYNEQFF. DNA for the CDR3: TGCAGTGCTAGAGAAACGGGACTAGGTTACAATGAGCAGTTCTTC.

V and J are TRBV7-3 and TRBJ2-1, with a possible D match to TRBD2 (5 bases). CDR3 length equals 13 residues. Deletions cut 3 bases from V and 6 bases from J, with 9 bases between. The germline V gene encodes CDR1 SGHTA and CDR2 FQGTGA. The CDR3 DNA reads TGTGCCAGCAGCTTTCTAGCCTCCAATGAGCAGTTCTTC. Amino acid sequence: CASSFLASNEQFF.

This clonotype occurred many times. The genes are TRBV6-1 and TRBJ2-5; TRBD1 matches at 7 bases. CDR1 and CDR2 from the germline V gene are MNHNS and SASEGT. J gave up 5 bases and V 6 bases, and 9 bases lay outside the gene matches. This CDR3 has 14 amino acids. CDR3 region: CASRRDRDGETQYF. For the CDR3, the DNA is TGTGCCAGCAGACGAGACAGGGACGGCGAGACCCAGTACTTC.

V and J are TRBV9 and TRBJ1-2; 10 bases map to TRBD1. V was clipped by 0 bases and J by 6 bases; unmatched bases: 11. Germline-derived CDR1 and CDR2 are SGDLS and YYNGEE. This CDR3 contains 17 residues. CDR3 DNA sequence: TGTGCCAGCAGCGTAGGGGTTTCGGGACAGGGGAGGAATGGCTACACCTTC. This sequence encodes CASSVGVSGQGRNGYTF.

This clonotype has ten or more counts. The J gene is TRBJ1-2, the V gene TRBV5-1, with D tentatively TRBD1 (5 bases). Germline V CDR1 and CDR2: SGHRS, YFSETQ. V lost 0 bases to trimming and J lost 8 bases, with 17 bases between them. The CDR3 is made up of 15 amino acids. The CDR3: CASSLGSSLGEGYTF. For the CDR3, the DNA is TGCGCCAGCAGCTTGGGGAGCTCCTTGGGGGAAGGCTACACCTTC.